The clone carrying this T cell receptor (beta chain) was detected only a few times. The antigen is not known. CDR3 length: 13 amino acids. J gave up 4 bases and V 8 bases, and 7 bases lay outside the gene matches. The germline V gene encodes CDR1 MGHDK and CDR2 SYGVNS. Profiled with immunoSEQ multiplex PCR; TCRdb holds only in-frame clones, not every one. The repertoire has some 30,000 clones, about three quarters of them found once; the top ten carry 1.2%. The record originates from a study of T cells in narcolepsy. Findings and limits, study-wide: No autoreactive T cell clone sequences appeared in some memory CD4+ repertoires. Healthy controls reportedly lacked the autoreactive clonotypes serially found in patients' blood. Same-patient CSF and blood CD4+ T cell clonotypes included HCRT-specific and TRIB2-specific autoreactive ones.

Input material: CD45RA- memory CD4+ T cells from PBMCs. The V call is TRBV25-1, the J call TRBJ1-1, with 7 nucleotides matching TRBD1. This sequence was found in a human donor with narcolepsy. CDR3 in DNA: TGTGCCAGCGGAATTGCAGGGGGCACTGAAGCTTTCTTT. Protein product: CASGIAGGTEAFF.